This T cell receptor (beta chain) was sequenced during a study of CXCR3-negative and CXCR3-positive naive CD8 T cells. Through 5' RACE with UMI labels, the TRB cDNA libraries were prepared. TCRdb reanalyzed the 5' RACE reads, giving one entry per CDR3 protein sequence and no DNA. The sample holds some 130,000 distinct CDR3 sequences. In germline, CDR1 is SGHRS, CDR2 YFSETQ. The CDR3 has 12 residues. Sequenced sample: naive CXCR3- CD8+ T cells from blood. The subset: CD45RO-CCR7+CD27+CD95- naive CD8+ T cells lacking CXCR3 (TNR3-). The chain has TRBV5-1 and TRBJ2-7; TCRdb lists TRBD1, though no DNA is available to test this call. The source of this sequence is a human donor in good health. Some clones in this sample may be carry-over from other donors' samples. CDR3 sequence: CASRKGANEQYF.